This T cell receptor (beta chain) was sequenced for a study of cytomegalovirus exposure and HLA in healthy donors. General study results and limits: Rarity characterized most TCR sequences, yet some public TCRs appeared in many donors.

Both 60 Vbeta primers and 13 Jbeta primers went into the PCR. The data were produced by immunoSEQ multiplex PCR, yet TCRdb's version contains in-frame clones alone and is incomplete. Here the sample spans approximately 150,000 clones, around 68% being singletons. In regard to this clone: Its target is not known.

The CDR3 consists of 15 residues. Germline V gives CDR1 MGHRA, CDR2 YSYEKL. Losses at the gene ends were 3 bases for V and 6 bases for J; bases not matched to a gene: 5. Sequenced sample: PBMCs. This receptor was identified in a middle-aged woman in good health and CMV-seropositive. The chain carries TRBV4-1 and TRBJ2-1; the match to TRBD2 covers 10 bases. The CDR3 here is CASSHGLAGANEQFF. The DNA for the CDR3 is TGCGCCAGCAGCCATGGTCTAGCGGGGGCCAATGAGCAGTTCTTC.